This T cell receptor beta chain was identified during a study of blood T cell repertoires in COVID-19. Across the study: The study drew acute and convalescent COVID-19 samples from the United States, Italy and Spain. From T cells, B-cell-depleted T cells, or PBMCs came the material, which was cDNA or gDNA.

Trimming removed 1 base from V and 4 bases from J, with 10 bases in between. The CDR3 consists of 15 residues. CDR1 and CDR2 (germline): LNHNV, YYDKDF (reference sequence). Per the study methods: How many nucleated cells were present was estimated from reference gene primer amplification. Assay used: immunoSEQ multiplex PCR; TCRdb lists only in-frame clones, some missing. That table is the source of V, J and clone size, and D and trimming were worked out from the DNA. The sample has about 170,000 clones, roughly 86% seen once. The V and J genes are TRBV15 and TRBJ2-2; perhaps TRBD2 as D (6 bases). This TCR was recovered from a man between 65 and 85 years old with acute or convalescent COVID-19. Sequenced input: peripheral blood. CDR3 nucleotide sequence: TGTGCCACCAGCAGAGGCGGCGGGGTCACCGGGGAGCTGTTTTTT. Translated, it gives CATSRGGGVTGELFF. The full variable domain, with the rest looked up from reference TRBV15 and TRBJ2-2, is DAMVIQNPRYQVTQFGKPVTLSCSQTLNHNVMYWYQQKSSQAPKLLFHYYDKDFNNEADTPDNFQSRRPNTSFCFLDIRSPGLGDTAMYLCATSRGGGVTGELFFGEGSRLTVL.